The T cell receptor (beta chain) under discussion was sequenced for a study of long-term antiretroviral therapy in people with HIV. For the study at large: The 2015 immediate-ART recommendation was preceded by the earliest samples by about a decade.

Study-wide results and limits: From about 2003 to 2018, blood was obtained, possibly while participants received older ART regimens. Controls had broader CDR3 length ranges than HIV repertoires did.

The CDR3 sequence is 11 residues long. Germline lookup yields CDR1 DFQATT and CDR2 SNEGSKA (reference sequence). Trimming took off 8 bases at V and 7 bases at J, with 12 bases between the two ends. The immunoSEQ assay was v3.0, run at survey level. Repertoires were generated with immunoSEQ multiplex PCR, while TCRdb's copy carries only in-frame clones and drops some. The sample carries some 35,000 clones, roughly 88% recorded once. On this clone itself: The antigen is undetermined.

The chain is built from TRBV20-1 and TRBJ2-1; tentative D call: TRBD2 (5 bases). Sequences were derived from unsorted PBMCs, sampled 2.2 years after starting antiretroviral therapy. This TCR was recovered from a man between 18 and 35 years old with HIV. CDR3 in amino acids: CSPSGRNEQFF. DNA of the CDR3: TGCAGTCCAAGCGGCAGGAATGAGCAGTTCTTC.